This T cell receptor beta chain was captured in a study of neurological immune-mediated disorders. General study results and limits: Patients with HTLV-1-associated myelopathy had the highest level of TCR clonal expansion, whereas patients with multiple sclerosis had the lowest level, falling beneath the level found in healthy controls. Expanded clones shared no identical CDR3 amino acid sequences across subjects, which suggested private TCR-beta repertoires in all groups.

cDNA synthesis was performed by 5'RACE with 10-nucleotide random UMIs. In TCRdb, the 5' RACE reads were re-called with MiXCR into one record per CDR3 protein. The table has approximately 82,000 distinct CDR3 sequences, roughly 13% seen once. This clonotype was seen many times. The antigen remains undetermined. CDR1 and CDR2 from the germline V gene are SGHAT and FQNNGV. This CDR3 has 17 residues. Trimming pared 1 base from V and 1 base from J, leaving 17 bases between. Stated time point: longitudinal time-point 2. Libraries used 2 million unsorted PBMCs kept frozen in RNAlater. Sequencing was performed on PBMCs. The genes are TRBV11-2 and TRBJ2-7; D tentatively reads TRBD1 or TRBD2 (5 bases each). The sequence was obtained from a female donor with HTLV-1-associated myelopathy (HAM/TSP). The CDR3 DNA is TGTGCCAGCAGCTTAGGCGGTGGGGGACGGCAGTCCTACGAGCAGTACTTC. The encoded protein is CASSLGGGGRQSYEQYF.